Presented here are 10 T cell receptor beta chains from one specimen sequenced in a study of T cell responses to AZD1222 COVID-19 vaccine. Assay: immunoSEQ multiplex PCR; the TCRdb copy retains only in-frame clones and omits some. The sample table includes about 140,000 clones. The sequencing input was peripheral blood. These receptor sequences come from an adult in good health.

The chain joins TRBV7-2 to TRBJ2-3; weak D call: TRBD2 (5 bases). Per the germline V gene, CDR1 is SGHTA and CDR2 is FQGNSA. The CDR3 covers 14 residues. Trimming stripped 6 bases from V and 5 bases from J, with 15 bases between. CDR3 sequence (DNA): TGTGCCAGCAGTAGGACTCCGGTCGTAGATACGCAGTATTTT. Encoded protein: CASSRTPVVDTQYF.

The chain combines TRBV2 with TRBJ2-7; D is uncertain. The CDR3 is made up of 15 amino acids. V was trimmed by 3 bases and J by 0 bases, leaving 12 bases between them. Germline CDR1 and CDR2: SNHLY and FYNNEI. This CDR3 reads CASSDRQDSSYEQYF. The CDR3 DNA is TGTGCCAGCAGTGATCGGCAAGATAGCTCCTACGAGCAGTACTTC.

CDR3 protein: CASSAGGVINYGYTF. The CDR3 DNA reads TGTGCCAGCAGCGCGGGAGGGGTAATTAACTATGGCTACACCTTC. This chain links TRBV28 with TRBJ1-2; D possibly corresponds to TRBD1 (5 bases). Trimming pared 6 bases from V and 1 base from J, leaving 15 bases between. The CDR3 sequence is 15 residues long. The V gene's germline CDR1 is MDHEN and CDR2 SYDVKM.

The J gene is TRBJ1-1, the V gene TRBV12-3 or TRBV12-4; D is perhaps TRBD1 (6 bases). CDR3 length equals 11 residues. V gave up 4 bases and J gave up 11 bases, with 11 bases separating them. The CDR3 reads CASSYRAGAFF. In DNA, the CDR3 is TGTGCCAGCAGTTACAGGGCCGGGGCTTTCTTT.

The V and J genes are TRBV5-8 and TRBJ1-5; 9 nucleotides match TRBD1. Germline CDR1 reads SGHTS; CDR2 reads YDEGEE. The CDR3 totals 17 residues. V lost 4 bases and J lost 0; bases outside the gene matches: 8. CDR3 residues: CASSPGQGGGSNQPQHF. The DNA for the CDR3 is TGTGCCAGCAGCCCGGGACAGGGCGGGGGTAGCAATCAGCCCCAGCATTTT.

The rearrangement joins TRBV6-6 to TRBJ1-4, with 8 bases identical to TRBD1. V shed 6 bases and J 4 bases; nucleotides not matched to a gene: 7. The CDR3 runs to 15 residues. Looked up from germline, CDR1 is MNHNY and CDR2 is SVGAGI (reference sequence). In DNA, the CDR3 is TGTGCCAGCAGAAAGGAGGACAGGGATAATGAAAAACTGTTTTTT. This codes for CASRKEDRDNEKLFF.

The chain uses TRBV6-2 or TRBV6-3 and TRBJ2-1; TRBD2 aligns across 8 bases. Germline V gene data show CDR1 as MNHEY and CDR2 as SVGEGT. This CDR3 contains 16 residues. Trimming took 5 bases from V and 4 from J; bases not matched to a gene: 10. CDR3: CASSEPSSGGYNEQFF. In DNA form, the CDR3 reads TGTGCCAGCAGTGAGCCCTCCAGCGGGGGTTACAATGAGCAGTTCTTC.

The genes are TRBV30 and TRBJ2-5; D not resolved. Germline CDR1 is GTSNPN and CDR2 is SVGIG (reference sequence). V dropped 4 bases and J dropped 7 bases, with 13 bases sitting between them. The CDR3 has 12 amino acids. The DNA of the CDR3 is TGTGCCTGGACGGCGGAGATAGGGACCCAGTACTTC. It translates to CAWTAEIGTQYF. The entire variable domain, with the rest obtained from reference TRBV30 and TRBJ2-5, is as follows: SQTIHQWPATLVQPVGSPLSLECTVEGTSNPNLYWYRQAAGRGLQLLFYSVGIGQISSEVPQNLSASRPQDRQFILSSKKLLLSDSGFYLCAWTAEIGTQYFGPGTRLLVL.

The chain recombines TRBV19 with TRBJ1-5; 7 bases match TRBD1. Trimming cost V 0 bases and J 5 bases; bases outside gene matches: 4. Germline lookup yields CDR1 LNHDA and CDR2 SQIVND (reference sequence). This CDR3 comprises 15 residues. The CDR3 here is CASSIEQGTYQPQHF. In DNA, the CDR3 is TGTGCCAGTAGTATAGAACAGGGGACCTATCAGCCCCAGCATTTT. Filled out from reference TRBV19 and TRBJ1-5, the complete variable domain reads DGGITQSPKYLFRKEGQNVTLSCEQNLNHDAMYWYRQDPGQGLRLIYYSQIVNDFQKGDIAEGYSVSREKKESFPLTVTSAQKNPTAFYLCASSIEQGTYQPQHFGDGTRLSIL.

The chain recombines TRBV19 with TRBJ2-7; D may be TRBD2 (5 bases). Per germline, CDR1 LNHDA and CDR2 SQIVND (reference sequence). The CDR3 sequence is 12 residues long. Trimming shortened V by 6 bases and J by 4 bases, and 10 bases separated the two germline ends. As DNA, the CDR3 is TGTGCCAGTAGGGGAGAGGCTTACGAGCAGTACTTC. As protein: CASRGEAYEQYF.